This T cell receptor (beta chain) came from a study of blood T cell repertoires in COVID-19. As for the study in general: Whether acute or convalescent, the COVID-19 samples came from the United States, Italy and Spain. Nucleic acid was either cDNA or gDNA, and it came from T cells, B-cell-depleted T cells, or PBMCs.

V was cut by 3 bases and J by 2 bases, with 9 bases left in between. The CDR3 is made up of 14 amino acids. Germline V gene sequence: CDR1 MNHEY, CDR2 SVGEGT. In the study's own analysis: Reference gene primer amplification yielded estimated nucleated cell counts. Assay: immunoSEQ multiplex PCR; the TCRdb copy retains only in-frame clones and omits some. V, J and clone size derive from that table, while D and trimming were established from the DNA sequence. This sample has 110,000 or so clones, with 85% to 90% found just once. The sequenced sample was peripheral blood. This TCR came from a woman between 45 and 65 years old with acute or convalescent COVID-19. The J gene is TRBJ2-3, the V gene TRBV6-2 or TRBV6-3, with D tentatively TRBD1 (6 bases). CDR3 DNA sequence: TGTGCCAGCAGTTATGGACAGATCACAGATACGCAGTATTTT. Protein sequence: CASSYGQITDTQYF.